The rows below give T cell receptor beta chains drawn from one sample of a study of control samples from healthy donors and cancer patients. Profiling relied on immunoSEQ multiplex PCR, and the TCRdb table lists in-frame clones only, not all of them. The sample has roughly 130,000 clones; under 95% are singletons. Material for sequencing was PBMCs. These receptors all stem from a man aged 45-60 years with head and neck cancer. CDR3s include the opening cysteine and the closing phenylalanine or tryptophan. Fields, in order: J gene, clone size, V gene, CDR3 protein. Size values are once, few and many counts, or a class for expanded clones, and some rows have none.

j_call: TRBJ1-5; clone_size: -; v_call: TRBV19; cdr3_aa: CATRYSNQPQHF
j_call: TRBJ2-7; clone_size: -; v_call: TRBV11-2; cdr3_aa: CASSLDLPDYYEQYF
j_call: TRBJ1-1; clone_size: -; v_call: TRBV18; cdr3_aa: CASSPPEGLNTEAFF
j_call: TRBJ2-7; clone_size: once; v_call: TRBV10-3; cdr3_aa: CASTGTDLYEQYF
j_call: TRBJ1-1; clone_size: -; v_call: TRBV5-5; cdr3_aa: CASSRDRDRVREAFF
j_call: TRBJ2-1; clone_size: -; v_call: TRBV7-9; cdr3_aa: CASARGGGYNEQFF
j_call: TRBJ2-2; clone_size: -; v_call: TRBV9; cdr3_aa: CASSANLGTILNTGELFF
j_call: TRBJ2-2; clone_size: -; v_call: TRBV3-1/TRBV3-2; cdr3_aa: CASSHLTSGGARTGELFF
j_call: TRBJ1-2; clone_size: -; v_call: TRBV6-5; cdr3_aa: CAIGDNANYGYTF
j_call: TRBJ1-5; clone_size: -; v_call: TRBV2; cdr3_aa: CASGGQPVMQPQHF
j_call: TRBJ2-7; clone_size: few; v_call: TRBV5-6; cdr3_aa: CASSPESGTYEQYF
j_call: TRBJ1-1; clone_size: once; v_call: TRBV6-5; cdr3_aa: CASSSMEPTEAFF
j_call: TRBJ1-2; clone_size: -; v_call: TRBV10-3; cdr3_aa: CAIRQAGQGYYGYTF
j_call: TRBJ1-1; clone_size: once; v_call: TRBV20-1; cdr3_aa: CSAIPTAEAFF
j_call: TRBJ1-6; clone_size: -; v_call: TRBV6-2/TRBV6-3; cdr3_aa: CASSRTGESSPLHF
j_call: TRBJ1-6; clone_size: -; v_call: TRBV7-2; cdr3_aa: CASSSDRGSYNSPLHF
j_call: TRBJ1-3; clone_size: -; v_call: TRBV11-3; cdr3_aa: CASSLGWGDGNTIYF
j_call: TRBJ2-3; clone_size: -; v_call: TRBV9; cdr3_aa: CASSVGLALSTDTQYF
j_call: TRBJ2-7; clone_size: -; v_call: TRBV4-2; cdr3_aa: CASSQDWPGTTYEQYF
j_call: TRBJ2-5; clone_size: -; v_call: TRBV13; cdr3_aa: CASSSRDRAETQYF
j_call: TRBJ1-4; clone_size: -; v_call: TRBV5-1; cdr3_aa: CASSGAGTVNEKLFF
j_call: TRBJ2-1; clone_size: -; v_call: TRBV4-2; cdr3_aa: CASSASGGVNEQFF
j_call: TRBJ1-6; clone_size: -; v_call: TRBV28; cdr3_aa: CASSLARSSYNSPLHF
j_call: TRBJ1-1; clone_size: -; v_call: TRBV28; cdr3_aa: CASSLFTYTEAFF
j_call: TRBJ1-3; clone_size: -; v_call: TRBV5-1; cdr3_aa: CASSFSNRAGNTIYF
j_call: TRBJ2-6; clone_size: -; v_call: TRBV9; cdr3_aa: CASSPGTGANVLTF
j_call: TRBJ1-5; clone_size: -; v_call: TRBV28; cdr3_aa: CASSVGGGNNQPQHF
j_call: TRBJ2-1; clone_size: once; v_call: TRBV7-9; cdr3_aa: CASSLSGLAGGGANEQFF
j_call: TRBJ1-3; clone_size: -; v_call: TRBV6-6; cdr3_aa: CASSRPGSRSASGNTIYF
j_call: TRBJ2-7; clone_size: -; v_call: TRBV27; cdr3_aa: CASSIRLTSTAITYEQYF
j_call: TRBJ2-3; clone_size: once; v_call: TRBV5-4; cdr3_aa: CASSLRVAGISTDTQYF
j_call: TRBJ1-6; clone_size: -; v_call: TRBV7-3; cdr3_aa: CASSLERGSPLHF
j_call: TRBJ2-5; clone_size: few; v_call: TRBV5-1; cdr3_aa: CASSSTGGLTEETQYF
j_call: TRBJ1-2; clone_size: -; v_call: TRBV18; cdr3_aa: CASSSGTGAAADGYTF
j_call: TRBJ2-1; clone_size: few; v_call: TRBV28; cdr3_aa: CAIEQGARYNEQFF
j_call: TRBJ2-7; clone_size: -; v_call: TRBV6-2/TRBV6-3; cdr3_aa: CASSYSTVSYEQYF
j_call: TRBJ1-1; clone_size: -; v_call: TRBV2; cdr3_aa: CASSARQSNTEAFF
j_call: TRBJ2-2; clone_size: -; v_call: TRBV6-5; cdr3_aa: CASSRTYPNTGELFF
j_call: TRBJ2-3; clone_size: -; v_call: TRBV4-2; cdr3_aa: CASSQDTNYRTGRDTDTQYF
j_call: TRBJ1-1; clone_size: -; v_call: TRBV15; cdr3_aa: CATSGRTGATTEAFF
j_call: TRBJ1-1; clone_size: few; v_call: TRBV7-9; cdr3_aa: CASSLAGSPEAFF
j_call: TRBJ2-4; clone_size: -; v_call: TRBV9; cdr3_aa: CASSPRTTPAKNIQYF
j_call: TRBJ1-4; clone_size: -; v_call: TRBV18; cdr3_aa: CASSPPQPTNEKLFF
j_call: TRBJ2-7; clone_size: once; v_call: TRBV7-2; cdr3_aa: CASSLDRGLAGAYYEQYF
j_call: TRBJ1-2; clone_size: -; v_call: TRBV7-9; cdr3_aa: CASSPGQGNYGYTF
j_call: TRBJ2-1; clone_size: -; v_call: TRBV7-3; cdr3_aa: CASSLNGGANHEQFF
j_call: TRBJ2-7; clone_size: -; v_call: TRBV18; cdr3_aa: CASSPSTGINYEQYF
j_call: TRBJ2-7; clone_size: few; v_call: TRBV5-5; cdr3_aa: CASSWTGEEQYF
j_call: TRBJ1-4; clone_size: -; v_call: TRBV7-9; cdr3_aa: CASSLDFGGRRVSNEKLFF
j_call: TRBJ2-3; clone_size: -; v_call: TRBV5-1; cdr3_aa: CASSLAGTPTDTQYF
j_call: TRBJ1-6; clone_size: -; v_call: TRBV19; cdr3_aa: CASRRENIYNSPLHF
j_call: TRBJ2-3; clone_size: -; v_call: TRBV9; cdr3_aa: CASSVEGIRTDTQYF
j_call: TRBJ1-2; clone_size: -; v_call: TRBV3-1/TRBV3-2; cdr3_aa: CASSQDREGLYGYTF
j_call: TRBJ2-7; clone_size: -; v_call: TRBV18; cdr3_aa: CASSPLGQGAHEQYF
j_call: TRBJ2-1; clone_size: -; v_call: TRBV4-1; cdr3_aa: CASSQPGGVDRAYNEQFF